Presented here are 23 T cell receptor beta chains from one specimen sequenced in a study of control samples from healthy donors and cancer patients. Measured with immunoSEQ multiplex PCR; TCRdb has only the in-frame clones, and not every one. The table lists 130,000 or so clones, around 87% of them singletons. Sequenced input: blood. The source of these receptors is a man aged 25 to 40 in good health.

CDR3 coding DNA: TGTGCCAGCAGCTTACGGGGGGGCCGAACAGATACGCAGTATTTT. It translates to CASSLRGGRTDTQYF. This chain links TRBV7-2 with TRBJ2-3, with 8 positions matching TRBD2. The V gene end was trimmed by 2 bases and the J gene end by 3 bases; junction bases not matched to a gene: 4. Germline V gene data show CDR1 as SGHTA and CDR2 as FQGNSA. The CDR3 spans 15 residues.

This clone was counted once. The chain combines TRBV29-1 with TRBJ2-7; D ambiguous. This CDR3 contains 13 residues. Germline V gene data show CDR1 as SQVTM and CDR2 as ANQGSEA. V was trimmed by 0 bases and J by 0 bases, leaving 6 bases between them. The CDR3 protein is CSVEEQASYEQYF. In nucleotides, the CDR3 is TGCAGCGTTGAAGAGCAGGCCTCCTACGAGCAGTACTTC.

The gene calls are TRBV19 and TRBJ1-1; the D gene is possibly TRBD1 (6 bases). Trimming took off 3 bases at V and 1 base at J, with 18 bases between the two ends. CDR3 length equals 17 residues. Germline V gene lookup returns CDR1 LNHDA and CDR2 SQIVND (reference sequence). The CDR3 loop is CASSILGAGVGNTEAFF. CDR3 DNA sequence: TGTGCCAGTAGTATCCTCGGGGCAGGGGTGGGGAACACTGAAGCTTTCTTT.

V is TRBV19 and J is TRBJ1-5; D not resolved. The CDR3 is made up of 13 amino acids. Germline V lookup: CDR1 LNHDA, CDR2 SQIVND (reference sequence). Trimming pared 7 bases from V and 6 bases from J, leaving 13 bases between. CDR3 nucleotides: TGTGCCAGTAAGGCCTCCCGGGGTCAGCCCCAGCATTTT. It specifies CASKASRGQPQHF. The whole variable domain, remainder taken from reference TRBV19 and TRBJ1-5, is DGGITQSPKYLFRKEGQNVTLSCEQNLNHDAMYWYRQDPGQGLRLIYYSQIVNDFQKGDIAEGYSVSREKKESFPLTVTSAQKNPTAFYLCASKASRGQPQHFGDGTRLSIL.

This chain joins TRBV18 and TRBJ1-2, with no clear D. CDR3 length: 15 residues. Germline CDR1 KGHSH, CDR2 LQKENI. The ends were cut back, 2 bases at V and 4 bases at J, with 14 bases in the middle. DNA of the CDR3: TGTGCCAGCTCACCAGGTGGGGAGGCATCCTATGGCTACACCTTC. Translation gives CASSPGGEASYGYTF. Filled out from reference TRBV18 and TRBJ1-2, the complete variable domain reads NAGVMQNPRHLVRRRGQEARLRCSPMKGHSHVYWYRQLPEEGLKFMVYLQKENIIDESGMPKERFSAEFPKEGPSILRIQQVVRGDSAAYFCASSPGGEASYGYTFGSGTRLTVV.

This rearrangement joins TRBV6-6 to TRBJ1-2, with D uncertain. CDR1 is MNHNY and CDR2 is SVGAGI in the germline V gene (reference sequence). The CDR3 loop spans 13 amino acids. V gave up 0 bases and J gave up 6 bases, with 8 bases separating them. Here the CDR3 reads CASSYSTGDGYTF. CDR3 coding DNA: TGTGCCAGCAGTTACTCGACTGGGGATGGCTACACCTTC.

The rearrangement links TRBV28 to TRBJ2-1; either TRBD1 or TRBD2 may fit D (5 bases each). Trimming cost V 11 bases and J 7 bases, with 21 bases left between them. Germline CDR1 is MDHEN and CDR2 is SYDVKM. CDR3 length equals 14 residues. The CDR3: CAAPGATVDNEQFF. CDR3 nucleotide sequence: TGTGCCGCTCCCGGGGCCACTGTTGATAATGAGCAGTTCTTC. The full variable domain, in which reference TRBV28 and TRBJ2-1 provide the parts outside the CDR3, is DVKVTQSSRYLVKRTGEKVFLECVQDMDHENMFWYRQDPGLGLRLIYFSYDVKMKEKGDIPEGYSVSREKKERFSLILESASTNQTSMYLCAAPGATVDNEQFFGPGTRLTVL.

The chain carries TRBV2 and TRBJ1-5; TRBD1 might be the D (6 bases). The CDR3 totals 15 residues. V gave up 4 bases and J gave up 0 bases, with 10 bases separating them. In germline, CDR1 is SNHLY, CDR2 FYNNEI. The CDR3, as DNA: TGTGCCAGCAGTGTAGGGGGGCATAGCAATCAGCCCCAGCATTTT. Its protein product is CASSVGGHSNQPQHF.

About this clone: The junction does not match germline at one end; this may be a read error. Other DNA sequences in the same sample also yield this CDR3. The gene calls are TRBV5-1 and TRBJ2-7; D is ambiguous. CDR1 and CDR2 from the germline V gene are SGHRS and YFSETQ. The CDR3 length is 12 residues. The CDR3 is CASSSPGYEQYF. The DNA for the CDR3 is TGCGCCAGTAGCTCCCCGGGCTACGAGCAGTACTTC.

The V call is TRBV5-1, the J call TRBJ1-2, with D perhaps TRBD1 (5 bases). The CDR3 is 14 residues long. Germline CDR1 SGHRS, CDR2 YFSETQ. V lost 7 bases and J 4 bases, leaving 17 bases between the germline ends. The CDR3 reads CASQGDSTVYGYTF. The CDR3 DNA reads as TGCGCCAGCCAGGGAGACAGCACGGTCTATGGCTACACCTTC.

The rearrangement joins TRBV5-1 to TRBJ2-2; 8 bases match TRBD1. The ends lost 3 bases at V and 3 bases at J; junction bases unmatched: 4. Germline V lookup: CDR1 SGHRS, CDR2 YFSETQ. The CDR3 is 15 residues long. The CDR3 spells CASSSDRVDTGELFF. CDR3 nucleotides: TGCGCCAGCAGCTCGGACAGGGTGGACACCGGGGAGCTGTTTTTT.

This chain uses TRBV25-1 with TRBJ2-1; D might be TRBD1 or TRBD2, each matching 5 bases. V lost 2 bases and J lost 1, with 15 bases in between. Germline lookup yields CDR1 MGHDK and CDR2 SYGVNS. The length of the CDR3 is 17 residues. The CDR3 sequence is CASSEVRGSYSYNEQFF. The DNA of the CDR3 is TGTGCCAGCAGTGAAGTTCGGGGCTCGTATTCCTACAATGAGCAGTTCTTC.

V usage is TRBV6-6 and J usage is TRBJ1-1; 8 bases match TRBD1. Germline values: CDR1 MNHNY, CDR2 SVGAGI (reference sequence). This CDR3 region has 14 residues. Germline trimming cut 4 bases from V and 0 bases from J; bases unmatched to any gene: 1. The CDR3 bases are TGTGCCAGCAGTTGGGACAGGCTGAACACTGAAGCTTTCTTT. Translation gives CASSWDRLNTEAFF.

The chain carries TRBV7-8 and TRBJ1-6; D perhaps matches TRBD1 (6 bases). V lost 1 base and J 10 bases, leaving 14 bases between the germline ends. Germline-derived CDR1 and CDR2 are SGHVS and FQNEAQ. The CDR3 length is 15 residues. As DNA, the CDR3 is TGTGCCAGCAGCTTAGACCCACAGGGCTCCTCACCCCTCCACTTT. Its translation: CASSLDPQGSSPLHF.

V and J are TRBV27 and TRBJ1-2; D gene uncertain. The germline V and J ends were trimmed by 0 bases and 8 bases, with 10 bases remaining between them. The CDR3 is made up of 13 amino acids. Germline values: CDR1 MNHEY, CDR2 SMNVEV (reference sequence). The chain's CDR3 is CASSLSMDGGYTF. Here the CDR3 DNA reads TGTGCCAGCAGTTTATCGATGGACGGGGGCTACACCTTC.

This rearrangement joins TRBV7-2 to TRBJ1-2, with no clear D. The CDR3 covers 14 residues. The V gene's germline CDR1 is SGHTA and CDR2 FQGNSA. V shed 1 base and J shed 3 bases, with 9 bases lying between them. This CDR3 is CASSLGREDYGYTF. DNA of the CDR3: TGTGCCAGCAGCTTAGGCCGAGAGGACTATGGCTACACCTTC.

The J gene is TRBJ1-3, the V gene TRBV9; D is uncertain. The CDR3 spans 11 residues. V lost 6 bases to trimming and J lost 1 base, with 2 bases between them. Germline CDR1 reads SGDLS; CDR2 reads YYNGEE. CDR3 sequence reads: CASNSGNTIYF. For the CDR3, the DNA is TGTGCCAGCAATTCTGGAAACACCATATATTTT.

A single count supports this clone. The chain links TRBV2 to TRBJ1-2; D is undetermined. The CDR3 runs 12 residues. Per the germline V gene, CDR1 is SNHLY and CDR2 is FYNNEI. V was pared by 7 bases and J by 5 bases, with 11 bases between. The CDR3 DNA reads TGTGCCAGCAAAGTCAGAGATTATGGCTACACCTTC. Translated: CASKVRDYGYTF.

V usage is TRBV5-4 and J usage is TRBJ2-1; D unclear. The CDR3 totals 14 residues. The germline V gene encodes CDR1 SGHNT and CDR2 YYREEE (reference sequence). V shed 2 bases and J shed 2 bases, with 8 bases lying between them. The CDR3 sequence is CASSFVGPYNEQFF. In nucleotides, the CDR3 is TGTGCCAGCAGCTTCGTCGGGCCCTACAATGAGCAGTTCTTC.

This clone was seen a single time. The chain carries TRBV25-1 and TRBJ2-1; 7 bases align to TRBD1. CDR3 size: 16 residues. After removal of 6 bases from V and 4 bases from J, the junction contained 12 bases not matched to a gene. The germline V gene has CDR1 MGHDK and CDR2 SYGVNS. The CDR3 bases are TGTGCCAGCAGAACAGGGGACCCGGGAAGGTACAATGAGCAGTTCTTC. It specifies CASRTGDPGRYNEQFF.

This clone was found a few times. CDR3 in DNA: TGTGCCAGCAGCGTAAGAGAAGGGAGAAACTATGGCTACACCTTC. Protein: CASSVREGRNYGYTF. The chain links TRBV9 to TRBJ1-2; D is uncertain. Trimming removed 1 base from V and 2 bases from J, with 12 bases in between. Germline loops: CDR1 SGDLS, CDR2 YYNGEE. This CDR3 has 15 amino acids.

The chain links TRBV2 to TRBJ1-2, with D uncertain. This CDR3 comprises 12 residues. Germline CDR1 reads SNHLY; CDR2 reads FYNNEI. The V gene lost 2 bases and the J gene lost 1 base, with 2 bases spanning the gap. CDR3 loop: CASSELNYGYTF. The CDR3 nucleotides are TGTGCCAGCAGTGAACTTAACTATGGCTACACCTTC.

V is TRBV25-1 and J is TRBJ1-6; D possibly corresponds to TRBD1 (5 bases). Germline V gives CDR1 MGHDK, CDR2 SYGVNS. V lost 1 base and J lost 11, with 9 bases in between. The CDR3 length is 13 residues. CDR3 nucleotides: TGTGCCAGCAGTGAATGGGGGGAGACACCCCTCCACTTT. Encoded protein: CASSEWGETPLHF.